This T cell receptor beta chain appears in the sequencing data of a study of blood T cells in healthy people across ages. Overall study results and limits: Fewer expanded clones and more diversity marked long-lived versus aged donors. TCR beta diversity correlated strongly with naive T cell percentage.

The CDR3 is made up of 16 amino acids. J lost 7 bases, V lost 10 bases, and 16 bases had no gene match. Germline CDR1 is MRHNA and CDR2 is SNTAGT. The second PCR ran roughly 6 to 12 cycles with a sample-barcoded 5' primer and J-beta primers. TCRdb passed the 5' RACE reads through MiXCR, listing each CDR3 protein once. The data show hundreds of thousands of distinct CDR3 sequences, approximately 40% seen once. On this clonotype itself: Its specificity is not known.

This chain joins TRBV6-4 and TRBJ2-2, with 9 bases matching TRBD2. Sequencing input: blood. The receptor comes from an older man in good health. The CDR3 is CATKSLAGSESGELFF. The CDR3 DNA is TGTGCCACCAAGAGCCTAGCGGGGAGTGAAAGCGGGGAGCTGTTTTTT.